This T cell receptor (beta chain) was sequenced during a study of OX40 agonist ivuxolimab in advanced cancers. The data were produced by immunoSEQ multiplex PCR, yet TCRdb's version contains in-frame clones alone and is incomplete. Of 55,000 to 65,000 clones listed, approximately 80% are singletons. CDR3 length: 13 amino acids. The V end was cut by 0 bases, the J end by 3 bases, with 5 bases between. Germline V gene sequence: CDR1 SGHTA, CDR2 FQGTGA. General observations from the study: Doses of 0.1 to 3.0 mg/kg were accompanied by clonal expansion of CD4+ and CD8+ blood T cells by week 6.

This clone was seen more than once but under ten times. The antigen is not known. This sequence was found in an adult with an advanced solid tumor such as melanoma, head and neck, liver or kidney cancer. The source was CD4+ or CD8+ T cells sorted from blood, collected in a trial of the OX40 agonist ivuxolimab. The chain links TRBV7-3 to TRBJ1-1; the D is unclear. CDR3 nucleotides: TGTGCCAGCAGCTTAACTCTGGACACTGAAGCTTTCTTT. It yields the protein CASSLTLDTEAFF. Variable domain in full (rest from reference TRBV7-3 and TRBJ1-1): GAGVSQTPSNKVTEKGKYVELRCDPISGHTALYWYRQSLGQGPEFLIYFQGTGAADDSGLPNDRFFAVRPEGSVSTLKIQRTERGDSAVYLCASSLTLDTEAFFGQGTRLTVV.